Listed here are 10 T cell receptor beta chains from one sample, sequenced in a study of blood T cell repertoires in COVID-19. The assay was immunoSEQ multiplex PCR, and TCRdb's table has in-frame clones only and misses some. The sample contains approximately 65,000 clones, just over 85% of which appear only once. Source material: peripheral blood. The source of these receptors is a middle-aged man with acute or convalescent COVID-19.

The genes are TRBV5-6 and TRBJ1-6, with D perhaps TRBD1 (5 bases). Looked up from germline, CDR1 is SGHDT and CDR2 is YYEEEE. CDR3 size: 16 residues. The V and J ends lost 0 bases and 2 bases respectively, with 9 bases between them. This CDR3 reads CASSLAGGAYNSPLHF. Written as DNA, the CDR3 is TGTGCCAGCAGCTTGGCCGGGGGGGCCTATAATTCACCCCTCCACTTT.

CDR3 sequence: CASRRQDHYEQYF. In DNA, the CDR3 is TGTGCCAGCAGACGACAGGACCACTACGAGCAGTACTTC. This rearrangement joins TRBV6-5 to TRBJ2-7, with D possibly being TRBD1 (6 bases). The CDR3 runs to 13 residues. V was pared by 6 bases and J by 3 bases, with 12 bases between. Germline values: CDR1 MNHEY, CDR2 SVGAGI.

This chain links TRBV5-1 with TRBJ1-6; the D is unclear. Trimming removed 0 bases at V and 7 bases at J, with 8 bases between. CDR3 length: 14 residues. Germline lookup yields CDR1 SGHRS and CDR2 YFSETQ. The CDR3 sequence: CASSLGLVNSPLHF. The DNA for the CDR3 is TGCGCCAGCAGCTTGGGACTCGTGAATTCACCCCTCCACTTT.

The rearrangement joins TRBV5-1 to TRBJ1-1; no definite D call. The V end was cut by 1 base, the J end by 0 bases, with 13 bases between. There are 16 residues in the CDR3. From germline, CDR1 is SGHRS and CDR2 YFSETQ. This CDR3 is CASSLSGYRMNTEAFF. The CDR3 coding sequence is TGCGCCAGCAGCTTGTCCGGGTACCGAATGAACACTGAAGCTTTCTTT.

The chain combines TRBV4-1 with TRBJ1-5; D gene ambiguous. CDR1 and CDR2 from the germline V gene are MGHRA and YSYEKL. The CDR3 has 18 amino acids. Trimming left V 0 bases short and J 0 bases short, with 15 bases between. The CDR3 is CASSQDAGGSTSNQPQHF. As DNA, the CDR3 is TGCGCCAGCAGCCAAGATGCGGGCGGCAGTACTAGCAATCAGCCCCAGCATTTT.

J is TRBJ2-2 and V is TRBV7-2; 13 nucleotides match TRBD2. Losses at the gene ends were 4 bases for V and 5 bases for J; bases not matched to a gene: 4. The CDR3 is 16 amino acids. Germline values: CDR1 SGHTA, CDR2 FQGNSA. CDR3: CASSSRLAGGTGELFF. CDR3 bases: TGTGCCAGCAGCTCGCGACTAGCGGGGGGAACCGGGGAGCTGTTTTTT.

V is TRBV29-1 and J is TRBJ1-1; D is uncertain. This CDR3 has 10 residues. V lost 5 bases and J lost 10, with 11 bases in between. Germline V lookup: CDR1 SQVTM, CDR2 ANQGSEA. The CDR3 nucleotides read TGCAGCGTTTATAGAGATAGAGCTTTCTTT. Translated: CSVYRDRAFF.

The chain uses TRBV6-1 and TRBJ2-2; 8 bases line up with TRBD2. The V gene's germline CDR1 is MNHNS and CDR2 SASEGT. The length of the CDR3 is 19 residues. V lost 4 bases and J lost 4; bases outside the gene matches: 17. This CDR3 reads CASSGDQRGSRKPTGELFF. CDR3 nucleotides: TGTGCCAGCAGTGGTGACCAGCGGGGGTCCCGAAAGCCCACCGGGGAGCTGTTTTTT.

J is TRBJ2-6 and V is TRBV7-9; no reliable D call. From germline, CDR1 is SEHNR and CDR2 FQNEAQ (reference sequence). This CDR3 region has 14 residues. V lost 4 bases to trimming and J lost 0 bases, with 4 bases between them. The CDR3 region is CASSYNSGANVLTF. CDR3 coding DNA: TGTGCCAGCAGCTATAACTCTGGGGCCAACGTCCTGACTTTC.

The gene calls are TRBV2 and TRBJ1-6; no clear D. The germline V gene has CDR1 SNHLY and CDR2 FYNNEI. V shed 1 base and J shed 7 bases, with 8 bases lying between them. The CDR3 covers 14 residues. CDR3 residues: CASSEGTSNSPLHF. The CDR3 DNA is TGTGCCAGCAGTGAAGGGACTTCCAATTCACCCCTCCACTTT.